The present T cell receptor beta chain was sequenced within a study of Graves' ophthalmopathy and Graves' hyperthyroidism. Amplification targeted the TCR beta CDR3 regions, with RNA transcripts as the source material. HTBI primers served in a first-round RT-PCR, which a second-round multiplex PCR followed. TCRdb analysed the multiplex PCR reads with MiXCR anew, one entry per CDR3 protein. There are around 660,000 distinct CDR3 sequences in the sample; roughly 41% occur only once, and over 2.5% lies in the top ten. This CDR3 spans 13 amino acids. V was cut by 6 bases and J by 7 bases, with 19 bases left in between. Germline lookup yields CDR1 DFQATT and CDR2 SNEGSKA (reference sequence). This clonotype was seen at least ten times. Other autoimmune disease, uncontrolled infection, pregnancy and lactation led to exclusion.

The rearrangement uses TRBV20-1 and TRBJ2-7; D may correspond to TRBD1 or TRBD2 (5 bases each). The clonotype originates from an adult man with Graves' ophthalmopathy. Sequences were obtained from peripheral blood. The CDR3 bases are TGCAGTGCCACCGGGACGCGGTGGAGTGAGCAGTACTTC. It translates to CSATGTRWSEQYF.